Listed below are T cell receptor beta chains from one sample, sequenced in a study of technical replicates of blood from a handful of donors. Data came from immunoSEQ multiplex PCR; TCRdb stores just in-frame clones and leaves some out. The sample lists over 70,000 clones, about 96% occurring once. The sample consisted of T cells isolated from PBMCs. Receptors were obtained from a human donor in good health. The CDR3 runs from the conserved cysteine through the conserved F or W. D genes are given only for firm matches. A clone size is listed for some rows: how often the clone was seen (once, few, many), or a class if it is expanded.

v_call	j_call	d_call	clone_size	cdr3_nt	cdr3_aa
TRBV4-1	TRBJ1-1	TRBD1	NA	TGCGCCAGCAGCTCGACAGGGGGCACTGAAGCTTTCTTT	CASSSTGGTEAFF
TRBV19	TRBJ2-3	NA	once	TGTGCCAGTAGTCCCGTCCGGGGCGGGGGCACAGATACGCAGTATTTT	CASSPVRGGGTDTQYF
TRBV5-1	TRBJ1-4	TRBD1	NA	TGCGCCAGCAGCCCACAAACAGGGGAGAGCAATGAAAAACTGTTTTTT	CASSPQTGESNEKLFF
TRBV7-9	TRBJ2-3	NA	NA	TGTGCCAGCAGCTTGTGGGATACAGGGTATAGCACAGATACGCAGTATTTT	CASSLWDTGYSTDTQYF
TRBV4-1	TRBJ2-3	TRBD1	NA	TGCGCCAGCAGCTTCGCCGGGACAGGGGGCGGGGATACGCAGTATTTT	CASSFAGTGGGDTQYF
TRBV7-9	TRBJ1-1	NA	NA	TGTGCCAGCAGCCCGCAGGGGATGAACACTGAAGCTTTCTTT	CASSPQGMNTEAFF
TRBV5-6	TRBJ1-2	NA	NA	TGTGCCAGCAGCTTGGCTGGGGGCTTAACTGCTAACTATGGCTACACCTTC	CASSLAGGLTANYGYTF
TRBV6-1	TRBJ2-4	NA	NA	TGTGCCAGCAGTGTAAATCTAGCCAAAAACATTCAGTACTTC	CASSVNLAKNIQYF
TRBV2	TRBJ2-7	TRBD1	once	TGTGCCAGCAGTGACACCCGTTTCGGAGACAGGGTCTACGAGCAGTACTTC	CASSDTRFGDRVYEQYF
TRBV6-1	TRBJ2-2	NA	NA	TGTGCCAGCAGCCCCGGACAGAAGAACACCGGGGAGCTGTTTTTT	CASSPGQKNTGELFF
TRBV9	TRBJ2-5	NA	NA	TGTGCCAGCAGCGTAGATGGGGGCGGGCGACGGACCCAGTACTTC	CASSVDGGGRRTQYF
TRBV28	TRBJ2-2	NA	NA	TGTGCCAGCACAGTTACAGGGCGCGGTCGGGGCACCGGGGAGCTGTTTTTT	CASTVTGRGRGTGELFF
TRBV6-1	TRBJ1-6	TRBD1	NA	TGTGCCAGCAGTGAAGGGGACAGCTATTATAATTCACCCCTCCACTTT	CASSEGDSYYNSPLHF
TRBV5-4	TRBJ2-1	NA	once	TGTGCCAGCAGCTTGGATAGGCGGGACGGTGAGCAGTTCTTC	CASSLDRRDGEQFF
TRBV4-1	TRBJ2-5	NA	NA	TGCGCCAGCAGCTACCTCTGGGCGAGCCAAGAGACCCAGTACTTC	CASSYLWASQETQYF
TRBV7-3	TRBJ2-5	NA	NA	TGTGCCAGCAGCTTAACCCCTCGGGAGACCCAGTACTTC	CASSLTPRETQYF
TRBV28	TRBJ1-1	NA	NA	TGTGCCAGCAGCCCGGACACGGCCACTGAAGCTTTCTTT	CASSPDTATEAFF
TRBV19	TRBJ2-4	NA	NA	TGTGCCAGTGGACTGACGATAGCCAAAAACATTCAGTACTTC	CASGLTIAKNIQYF
TRBV6-4	TRBJ2-1	NA	NA	TGTGCCAGCAGTGACTCCGCCAGGCACCAATTCAATGAGCAGTTCTTC	CASSDSARHQFNEQFF
TRBV7-9	TRBJ2-7	NA	NA	TGTGCCAGCAGCTTAGGAGCAGGGTTCTCATCCTACGAGCAGTACTTC	CASSLGAGFSSYEQYF
TRBV19	TRBJ1-5	NA	once	TGTGCCAGTAGAAAGGACACCAGATATAGCAATCAGCCCCAGCATTTT	CASRKDTRYSNQPQHF
TRBV30	TRBJ2-5	NA	NA	TGTGCCTGGAGAGAGTCCACAGAGACCCAGTACTTC	CAWRESTETQYF
TRBV30	TRBJ2-3	NA	NA	TGTGCCTGGAGCCCAAGCACAGATACGCAGTATTTT	CAWSPSTDTQYF
TRBV27	TRBJ2-2	TRBD1	NA	TGTGCCAGCAGTTTAATGGGACAGGGGACCCGTACCGGGGAGCTGTTTTTT	CASSLMGQGTRTGELFF
TRBV7-9	TRBJ1-1	NA	NA	TGTGCCAGCAAAGGGGCTTTGGTCACTGAAGCTTTCTTT	CASKGALVTEAFF
TRBV6-5	TRBJ1-1	NA	NA	TGTGCCAGCAGTTACTCAGCGAACACTGAAGCTTTCTTT	CASSYSANTEAFF
TRBV15	TRBJ2-3	TRBD2	NA	TGTGCCACCAGCAAATTAGGGACTAGCCCCCTTAGCACAGATACGCAGTATTTT	CATSKLGTSPLSTDTQYF
TRBV29-1	TRBJ2-7	NA	NA	TGCAGCGTCGAGGACACGTACGAGCAGTACTTC	CSVEDTYEQYF
TRBV27	TRBJ2-2	TRBD1	NA	TGTGCCAGCAGCCGGGACAGGGTCACCGGGGAGCTGTTTTTT	CASSRDRVTGELFF
TRBV20-1	TRBJ1-2	NA	NA	TGCAGTGCTAGCGGGGGGAGCGGCTACACCTTC	CSASGGSGYTF
TRBV5-4	TRBJ1-1	NA	NA	TGTGCCAGCAGCTTCGGTATTTCGAACACTGAAGCTTTCTTT	CASSFGISNTEAFF
TRBV6-4	TRBJ1-2	NA	NA	TGTGCCAGCAGTGAAGGGGGTTGGGCCGGGGATTATGGCTACACCTTC	CASSEGGWAGDYGYTF
TRBV10-2	TRBJ1-5	NA	NA	TGCGCCAGCAGTGAGCCGACATATCATCAGCCCCAGCATTTT	CASSEPTYHQPQHF
TRBV11-2	TRBJ2-5	NA	once	TGTGCCAGCAGTCCAGGGGGCAGCGGGGGGAAAGAGACCCAGTACTTC	CASSPGGSGGKETQYF
TRBV30	TRBJ1-2	TRBD1	NA	TGTGCCGGAGGACAGGGGGAATTTGGCTACACCTTC	CAGGQGEFGYTF
TRBV11-1	TRBJ2-5	NA	NA	TGTGCCAGCAGCTTTGGACAGGGAGGGAAAGAGACCCAGTACTTC	CASSFGQGGKETQYF
TRBV27	TRBJ2-7	TRBD1	NA	TGTGCCAGCAGTTGGGACAGGTTCGACGAGCAGTACTTC	CASSWDRFDEQYF
TRBV6-5	TRBJ2-7	TRBD2	NA	TGTGCCAGCAGCCGAACGACTAGCGGAGCCTACGAGCAGTACTTC	CASSRTTSGAYEQYF
TRBV7-9	TRBJ2-7	NA	NA	TGTGCCAGCAGCCTTGGGACTTCCCCTAGCTCCTACGAGCAGTACTTC	CASSLGTSPSSYEQYF
TRBV29-1	TRBJ2-7	NA	NA	TGCAGCGTCGGCCACAGGGAGAGCTCCTACGAGCAGTACTTC	CSVGHRESSYEQYF
TRBV19	TRBJ2-1	TRBD1	NA	TGTGCCACGGACAGGGGTTACAATGAGCAGTTCTTC	CATDRGYNEQFF
TRBV27	TRBJ2-7	NA	NA	TGTGCCAGCAGTTTAGAAACCATCAGCGGCTACGAGCAGTACTTC	CASSLETISGYEQYF
TRBV9	TRBJ2-6	NA	NA	TGTGCCAGCAGCGTAGCCGGCTCTGGGGCCAACGTCCTGACTTTC	CASSVAGSGANVLTF
TRBV19	TRBJ1-4	NA	NA	TGTGCCAGTAGTAAAGTATCGGTCCCCAATGAAAAACTGTTTTTT	CASSKVSVPNEKLFF
TRBV21-1	TRBJ2-1	NA	NA	TGTGCCAGCGCGAGTGGGGGGCCCAATACCGGGACTAGCGACTACAATGAGCAGTTCTTC	CASASGGPNTGTSDYNEQFF
TRBV7-6	TRBJ1-3	NA	NA	TGTGCCAGCAGCCCAGGGCAAGGAGGAAACACCATATATTTT	CASSPGQGGNTIYF